This T cell receptor beta chain was recovered during a study of a mutant IDH1 vaccine in newly diagnosed glioma. Overall study: Receipt of radiotherapy, temozolomide, or both preceded the study, and most received both. At week 47 came visit V13, while visit V12 had come at week 35.

The time point denotes: week 35, safety follow-up. A 20-mer mutant IDH1 peptide at 300 ug was injected subcutaneously with topical imiquimod. The study gave patients eight vaccinations in weeks 1, 3, 5, 7, 11, 15, 19, 23. Germline values: CDR1 MNHEY, CDR2 SVGAGI. Trimming removed 0 bases at V and 3 bases at J, with 10 bases between. This CDR3 is 15 amino acids long. Details on this clone: The antigen remains unidentified.

The assay was immunoSEQ multiplex PCR, and TCRdb's table has in-frame clones only and misses some. The table includes some 50,000 clones, 85% to 95% detected once. The TCR originated in a man aged 50-59 years with glioma. The starting material was PBMCs, obtained from a glioma patient whose treatment included an IDH1 peptide vaccine. The rearrangement uses TRBV6-5 and TRBJ2-3, with D perhaps matching TRBD2 (6 bases). CDR3 sequence: CASSYSSRGTDTQYF. CDR3 nucleotide sequence: TGTGCCAGCAGTTACTCCTCCCGGGGGACAGATACGCAGTATTTT.